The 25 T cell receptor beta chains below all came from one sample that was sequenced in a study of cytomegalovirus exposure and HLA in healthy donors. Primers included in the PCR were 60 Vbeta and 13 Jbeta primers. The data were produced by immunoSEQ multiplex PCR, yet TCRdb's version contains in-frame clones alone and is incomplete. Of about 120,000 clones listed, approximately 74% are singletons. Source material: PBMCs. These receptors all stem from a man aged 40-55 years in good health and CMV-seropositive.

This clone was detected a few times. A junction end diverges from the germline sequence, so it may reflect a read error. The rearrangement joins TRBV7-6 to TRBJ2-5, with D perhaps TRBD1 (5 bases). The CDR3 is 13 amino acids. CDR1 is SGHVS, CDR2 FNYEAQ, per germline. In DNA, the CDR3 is TGTGCCAGCAGCTTAGCCGACAGCACCCCCCTTGACTTC. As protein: CASSLADSTPLDF.

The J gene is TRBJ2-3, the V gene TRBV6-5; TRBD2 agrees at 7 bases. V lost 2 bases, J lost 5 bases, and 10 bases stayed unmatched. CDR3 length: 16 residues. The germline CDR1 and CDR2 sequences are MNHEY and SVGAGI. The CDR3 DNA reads TGTGCCAGCAGTTACGATTGGGGGAGGGCGAGAGATACGCAGTATTTT. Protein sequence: CASSYDWGRARDTQYF.

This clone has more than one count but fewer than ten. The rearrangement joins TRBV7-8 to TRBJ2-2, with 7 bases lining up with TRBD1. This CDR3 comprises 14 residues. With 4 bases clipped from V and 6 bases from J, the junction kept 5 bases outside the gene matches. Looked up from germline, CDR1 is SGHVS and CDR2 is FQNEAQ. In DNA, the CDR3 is TGTGCCAGCAGCTCACAGGGGCTTGCCGGGGAGCTGTTTTTT. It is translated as CASSSQGLAGELFF.

The CDR3 DNA sequence: TGTGCCAGCAGACGAGCCTATGGCTACACCTTC. Translating it yields CASRRAYGYTF. The chain is built from TRBV27 and TRBJ1-2; D is unresolved. Germline V lookup: CDR1 MNHEY, CDR2 SMNVEV (reference sequence). Deletions cut 6 bases from V and 4 bases from J, with 6 bases between. This CDR3 comprises 11 residues.

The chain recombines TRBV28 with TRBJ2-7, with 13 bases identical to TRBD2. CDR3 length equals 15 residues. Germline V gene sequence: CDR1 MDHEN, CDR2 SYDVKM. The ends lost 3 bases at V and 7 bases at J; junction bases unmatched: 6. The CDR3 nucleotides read TGTGCCAGCAGTTTGTGGACTAGCGGGAGCAGTGAGCAGTACTTC. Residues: CASSLWTSGSSEQYF.

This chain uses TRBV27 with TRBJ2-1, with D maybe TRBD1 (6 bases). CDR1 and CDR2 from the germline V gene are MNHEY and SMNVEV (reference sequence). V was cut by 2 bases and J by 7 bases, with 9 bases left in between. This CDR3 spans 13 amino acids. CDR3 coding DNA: TGTGCCAGCAGTTTAGACAGGTCGAATGAGCAGTTCTTC. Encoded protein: CASSLDRSNEQFF.

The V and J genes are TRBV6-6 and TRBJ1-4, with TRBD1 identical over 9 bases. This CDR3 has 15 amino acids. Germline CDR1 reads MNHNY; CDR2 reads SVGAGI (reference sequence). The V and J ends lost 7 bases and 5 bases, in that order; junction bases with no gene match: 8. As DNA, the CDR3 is TGTGCCAGCATTACTCCGGGACAGGGAAATGAAAAACTGTTTTTT. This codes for CASITPGQGNEKLFF.

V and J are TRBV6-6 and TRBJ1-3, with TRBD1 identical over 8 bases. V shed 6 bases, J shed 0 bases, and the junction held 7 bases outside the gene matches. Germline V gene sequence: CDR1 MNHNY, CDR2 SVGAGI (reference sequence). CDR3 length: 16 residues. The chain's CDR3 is CASRDRDHHSGNTIYF. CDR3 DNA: TGTGCCAGCAGGGACAGGGATCACCACTCTGGAAACACCATATATTTT.

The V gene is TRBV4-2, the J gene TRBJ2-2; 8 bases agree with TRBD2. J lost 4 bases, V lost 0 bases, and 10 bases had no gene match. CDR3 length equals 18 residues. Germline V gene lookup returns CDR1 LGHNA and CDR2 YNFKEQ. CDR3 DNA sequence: TGTGCCAGCAGCCAAGATCGAGCGGGAGCTTTCGGCACCGGGGAGCTGTTTTTT. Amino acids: CASSQDRAGAFGTGELFF.

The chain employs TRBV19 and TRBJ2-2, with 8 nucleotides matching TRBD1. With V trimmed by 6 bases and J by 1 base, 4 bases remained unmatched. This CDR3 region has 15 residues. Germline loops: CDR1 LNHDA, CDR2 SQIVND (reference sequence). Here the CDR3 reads CASRLGTGNTGELFF. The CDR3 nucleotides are TGTGCCAGTAGACTCGGGACAGGGAACACCGGGGAGCTGTTTTTT.

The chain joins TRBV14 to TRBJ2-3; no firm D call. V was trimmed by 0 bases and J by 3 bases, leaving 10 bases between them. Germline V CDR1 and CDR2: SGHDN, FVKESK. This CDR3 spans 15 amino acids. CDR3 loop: CASSQDLALTDTQYF. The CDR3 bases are TGTGCCAGCAGCCAAGATTTGGCCCTTACAGATACGCAGTATTTT. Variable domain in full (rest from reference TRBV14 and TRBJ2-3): EAGVTQFPSHSVIEKGQTVTLRCDPISGHDNLYWYRRVMGKEIKFLLHFVKESKQDESGMPNNRFLAERTGGTYSTLKVQPAELEDSGVYFCASSQDLALTDTQYFGPGTRLTVL.

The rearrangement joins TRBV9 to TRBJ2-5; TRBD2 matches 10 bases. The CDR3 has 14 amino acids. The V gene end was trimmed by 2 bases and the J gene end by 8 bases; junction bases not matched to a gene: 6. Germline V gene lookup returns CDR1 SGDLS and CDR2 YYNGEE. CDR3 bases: TGTGCCAGCAGCGTCCAACTAGCGGGGTATACCCAGTACTTC. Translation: CASSVQLAGYTQYF.

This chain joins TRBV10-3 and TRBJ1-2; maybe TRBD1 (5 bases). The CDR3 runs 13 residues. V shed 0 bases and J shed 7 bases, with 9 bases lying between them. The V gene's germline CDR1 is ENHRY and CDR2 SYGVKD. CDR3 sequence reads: CAISESGEGGYTF. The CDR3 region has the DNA TGTGCCATCAGTGAGTCGGGGGAGGGTGGCTACACCTTC.

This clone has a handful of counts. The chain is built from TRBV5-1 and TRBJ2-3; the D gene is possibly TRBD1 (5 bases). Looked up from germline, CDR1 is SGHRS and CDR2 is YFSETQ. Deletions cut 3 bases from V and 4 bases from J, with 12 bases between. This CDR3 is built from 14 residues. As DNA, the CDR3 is TGCGCCAGCAGCTCACAGGTTTCGGCAGATACGCAGTATTTT. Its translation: CASSSQVSADTQYF.

CDR3 sequence: CASRPTGGHGYTF. The CDR3 DNA reads as TGTGCCAGCAGGCCGACAGGGGGCCATGGCTACACCTTC. This chain connects TRBV6-5 to TRBJ1-2; 10 positions agree with TRBD1. This CDR3 has 13 amino acids. The trim removed 6 bases at V and 6 bases at J, leaving 4 bases unmatched. Germline CDR1 is MNHEY and CDR2 is SVGAGI.

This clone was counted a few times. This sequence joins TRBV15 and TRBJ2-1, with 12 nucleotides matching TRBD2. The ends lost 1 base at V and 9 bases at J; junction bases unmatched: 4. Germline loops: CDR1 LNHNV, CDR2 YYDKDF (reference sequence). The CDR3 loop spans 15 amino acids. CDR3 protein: CATSRATSGSVEQFF. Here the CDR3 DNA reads TGTGCCACCAGCAGAGCGACTAGCGGGAGCGTTGAGCAGTTCTTC.

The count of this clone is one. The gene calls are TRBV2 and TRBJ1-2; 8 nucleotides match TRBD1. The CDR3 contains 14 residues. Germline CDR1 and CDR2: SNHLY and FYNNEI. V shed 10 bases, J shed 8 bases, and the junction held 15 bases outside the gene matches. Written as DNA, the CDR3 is TGTGCCATTCAAGGAACAGGGGGAAAGAGGGGCTACACCTTC. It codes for CAIQGTGGKRGYTF.

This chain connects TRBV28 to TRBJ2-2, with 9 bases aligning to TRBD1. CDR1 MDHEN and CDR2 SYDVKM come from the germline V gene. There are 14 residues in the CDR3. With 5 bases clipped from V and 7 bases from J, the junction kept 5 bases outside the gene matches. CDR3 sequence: CASSTGGLGGELFF. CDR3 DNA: TGTGCCAGCAGTACAGGGGGCCTAGGCGGGGAGCTGTTTTTT. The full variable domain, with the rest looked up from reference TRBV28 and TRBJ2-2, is DVKVTQSSRYLVKRTGEKVFLECVQDMDHENMFWYRQDPGLGLRLIYFSYDVKMKEKGDIPEGYSVSREKKERFSLILESASTNQTSMYLCASSTGGLGGELFFGEGSRLTVL.

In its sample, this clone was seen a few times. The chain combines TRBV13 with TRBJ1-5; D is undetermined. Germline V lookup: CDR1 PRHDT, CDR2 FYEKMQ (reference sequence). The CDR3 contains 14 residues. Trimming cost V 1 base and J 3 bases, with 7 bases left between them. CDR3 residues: CASSLVCSNQPQHF. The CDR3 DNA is TGTGCCAGCAGCTTAGTCTGTTCCAATCAGCCCCAGCATTTT.

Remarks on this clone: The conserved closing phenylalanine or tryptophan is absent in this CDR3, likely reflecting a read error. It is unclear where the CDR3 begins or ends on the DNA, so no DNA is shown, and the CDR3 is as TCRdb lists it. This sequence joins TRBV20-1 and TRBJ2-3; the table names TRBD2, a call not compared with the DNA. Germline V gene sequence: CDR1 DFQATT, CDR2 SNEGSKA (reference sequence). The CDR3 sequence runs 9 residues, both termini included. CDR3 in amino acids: CSGRDGGIV.

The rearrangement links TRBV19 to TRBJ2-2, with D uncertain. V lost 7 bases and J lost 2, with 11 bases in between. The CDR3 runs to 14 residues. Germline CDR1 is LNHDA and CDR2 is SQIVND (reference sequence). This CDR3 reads CASTRVPNTGELFF. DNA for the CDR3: TGTGCCAGTACAAGAGTCCCAAACACCGGGGAGCTGTTTTTT.

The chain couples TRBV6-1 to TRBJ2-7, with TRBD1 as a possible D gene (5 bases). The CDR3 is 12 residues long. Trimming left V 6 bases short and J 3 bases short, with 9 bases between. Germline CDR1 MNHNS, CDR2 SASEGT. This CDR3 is CASRFRVYEQYF. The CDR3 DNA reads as TGTGCCAGCAGGTTCAGGGTCTACGAGCAGTACTTC.

CDR3 sequence (DNA): TGTGCCAGCAGCTTAGCGGGGCCTGAGGCTGGAAACACCATATATTTT. Residues: CASSLAGPEAGNTIYF. The chain carries TRBV7-8 and TRBJ1-3; TRBD1 is a possible D gene (5 bases). The CDR3 runs to 16 residues. Germline V gene sequence: CDR1 SGHVS, CDR2 FQNEAQ. V was pared by 0 bases and J by 2 bases, with 11 bases between.

The CDR3 region has the DNA TGTGCCAGCAGTGACCGTCGACAGGGGGGGCAGTTCTTC. This sequence encodes CASSDRRQGGQFF. This rearrangement joins TRBV6-1 to TRBJ2-1, with 9 nucleotides matching TRBD1. CDR3 length: 13 residues. The J segment lost 12 bases and the V segment lost 3 bases, leaving 6 bases of the junction unmatched. Per the germline V gene, CDR1 is MNHNS and CDR2 is SASEGT.

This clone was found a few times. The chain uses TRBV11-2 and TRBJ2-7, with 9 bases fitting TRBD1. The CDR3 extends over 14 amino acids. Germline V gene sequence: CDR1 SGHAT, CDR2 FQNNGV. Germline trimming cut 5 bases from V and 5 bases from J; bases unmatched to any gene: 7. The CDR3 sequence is CASSHARTGDEQYF. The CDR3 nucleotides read TGTGCCAGCAGCCACGCCAGGACAGGGGACGAGCAGTACTTC.